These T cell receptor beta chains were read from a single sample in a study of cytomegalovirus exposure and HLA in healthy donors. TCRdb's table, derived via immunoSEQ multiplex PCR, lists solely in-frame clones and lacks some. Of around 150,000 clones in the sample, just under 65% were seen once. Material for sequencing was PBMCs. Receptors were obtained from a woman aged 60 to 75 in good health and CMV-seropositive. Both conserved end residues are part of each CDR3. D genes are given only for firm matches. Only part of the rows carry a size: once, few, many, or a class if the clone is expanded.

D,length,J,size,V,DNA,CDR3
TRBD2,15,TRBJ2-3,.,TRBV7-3,TGTGCCAGCAGCTTAACACTAGCGCCGACAGATACGCAGTATTTT,CASSLTLAPTDTQYF
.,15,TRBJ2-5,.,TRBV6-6,TGTGCCAGCAGTGTCCGCTTCGGGGGAGAAGAGACCCAGTACTTC,CASSVRFGGEETQYF
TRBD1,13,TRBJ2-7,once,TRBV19,TGTGCCAGTAGCCGGACAGGGGTCCACGAGCAGTACTTC,CASSRTGVHEQYF
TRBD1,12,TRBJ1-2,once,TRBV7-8,TGTGCCAGCAGCATCCGGACAGGGGGCTACACCTTC,CASSIRTGGYTF
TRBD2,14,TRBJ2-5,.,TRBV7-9,TGTGCCAGCAGCTTAGACGGCGGGGGAGAGACCCAGTACTTC,CASSLDGGGETQYF
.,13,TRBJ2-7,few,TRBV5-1,TGCGCCAGCAGCTTGTGGGGCCCGGGCGAGCAGTACTTC,CASSLWGPGEQYF
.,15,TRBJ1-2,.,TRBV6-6,TGTGCCAGCAGTTACTCGGGAGGGGCTAACTATGGCTACACCTTC,CASSYSGGANYGYTF
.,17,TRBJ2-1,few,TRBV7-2,TGTGCCAGCAGCTTAGCGTTCTCCGGGGTATCCCGGGGTGAGCAGTTCTTC,CASSLAFSGVSRGEQFF
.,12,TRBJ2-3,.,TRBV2,TGTGCCAGCAGTGAACAGGGGTCGGCGCAGTATTTT,CASSEQGSAQYF
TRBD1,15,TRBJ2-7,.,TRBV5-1,TGCGCCAGCAGCCGCCTCGGACAGGGGGTGGACGAGCAGTACTTC,CASSRLGQGVDEQYF
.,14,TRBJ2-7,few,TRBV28,TGTGCCAGCAGTGCAACCGGGAATCGCTACGAGCAGTACTTC,CASSATGNRYEQYF
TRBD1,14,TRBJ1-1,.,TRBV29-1,TGCAGCGTTGAATCTGCAGGGGGCATCACTGAAGCTTTCTTT,CSVESAGGITEAFF
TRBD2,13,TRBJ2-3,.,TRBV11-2,TGTGCCAGCAGCCGCGGGAGTCCAGATACGCAGTATTTT,CASSRGSPDTQYF
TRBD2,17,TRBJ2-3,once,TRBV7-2,TGTGCCAGCAGCGAACTAGCGGGAGGGCCGCGGACAGATACGCAGTATTTT,CASSELAGGPRTDTQYF
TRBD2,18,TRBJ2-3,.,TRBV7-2,TGTGCCAGCAGCCACGGGACTAGCGGGAGCTGGGGCACAGATACGCAGTATTTT,CASSHGTSGSWGTDTQYF
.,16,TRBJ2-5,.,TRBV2,TGTGCCAGCAGAATTGGAGGGGAGCAGCCACAAGAGACCCAGTACTTC,CASRIGGEQPQETQYF
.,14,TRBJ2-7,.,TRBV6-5,TGTGCCAGCAGCAATAGAGTGGGCGGGTACGAGCAGTACTTC,CASSNRVGGYEQYF
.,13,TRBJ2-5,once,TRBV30,TGTGCCTGGAGTCAGGGGACTAAAGAGACCCAGTACTTC,CAWSQGTKETQYF
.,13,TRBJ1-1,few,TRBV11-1,TGTGCCAGCAGCTTAGGAGGGAACACTGAAGCTTTCTTT,CASSLGGNTEAFF
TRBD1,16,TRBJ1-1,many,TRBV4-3,TGCGCCAGCGTCCCAGGACAGGGTGTGGGGAACACTGAAGCTTTCTTT,CASVPGQGVGNTEAFF
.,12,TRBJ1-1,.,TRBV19,TGTGCCACCTCCGACAGGACAACTGAAGCTTTCTTT,CATSDRTTEAFF
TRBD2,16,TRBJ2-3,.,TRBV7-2,TGTGCCAGCAGCCCCACTTTGACTAGCGGTACAGATACGCAGTATTTT,CASSPTLTSGTDTQYF
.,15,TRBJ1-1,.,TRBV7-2,TGTGCCAGCAGCTTAGTACAGGGTCTGGGGACTGAAGCTTTCTTT,CASSLVQGLGTEAFF
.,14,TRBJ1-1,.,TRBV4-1,TGCGCCAGCAGCCAAGTCTGGGGGGGAACTGAAGCTTTCTTT,CASSQVWGGTEAFF
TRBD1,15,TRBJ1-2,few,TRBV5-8,TGTGCCAGCAGCAGAAAAGGACAGGGGGACTATGGCTACACCTTC,CASSRKGQGDYGYTF
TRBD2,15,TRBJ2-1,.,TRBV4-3,TGCGCCAGCAGCCAAGCTGCGGGAGGTGGGGATGAGCAGTTCTTC,CASSQAAGGGDEQFF
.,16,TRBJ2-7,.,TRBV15,TGTGCCACCAGCAGAGATTTCAATAGCATCTCCTACGAGCAGTACTTC,CATSRDFNSISYEQYF
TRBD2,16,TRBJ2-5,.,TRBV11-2,TGTGCCAGCAGCTCTAGGACTAGCGGGGATAAAGAGACCCAGTACTTC,CASSSRTSGDKETQYF
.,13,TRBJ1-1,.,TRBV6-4,TGTGCCAGCAGTGACGGGGGGGGTGCTGAAGCTTTCTTT,CASSDGGGAEAFF
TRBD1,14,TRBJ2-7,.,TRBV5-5,TGTGCCAGCAGCTTGGGGACAGGGGGCAGGGAGCAGTACTTC,CASSLGTGGREQYF
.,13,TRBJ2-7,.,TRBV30,TGTGCCTGGAGTGTACGGAGCCGGCGCGAGCAGTACTTC,CAWSVRSRREQYF
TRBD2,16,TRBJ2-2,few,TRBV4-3,TGCGCCAGCAGCCAAGTAGCGGGATTGAACACCGGGGAGCTGTTTTTT,CASSQVAGLNTGELFF
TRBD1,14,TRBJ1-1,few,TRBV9,TGTGCCAGCAGCAAAGGAGACAGGGAGCCTGAAGCTTTCTTT,CASSKGDREPEAFF
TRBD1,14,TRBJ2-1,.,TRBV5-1,TGCGCCAGCAGCTCCGGACAGGACTACAATGAGCAGTTCTTC,CASSSGQDYNEQFF
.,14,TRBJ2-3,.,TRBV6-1,TGTGCCAGCAGTACACAGAGAAGCACAGATACGCAGTATTTT,CASSTQRSTDTQYF
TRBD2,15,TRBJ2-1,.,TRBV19,TGTGCCAGTAGTATTAGCGGGAGGAGGGGGAATGAGCAGTTCTTC,CASSISGRRGNEQFF
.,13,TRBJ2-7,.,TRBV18,TGTGCCAGCTCTCCATCCAGCTCCTACGAGCAGTACTTC,CASSPSSSYEQYF
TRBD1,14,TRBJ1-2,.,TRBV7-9,TGTGCCAGCAGCTACGGACAGGGGAGCTATGGCTACACCTTC,CASSYGQGSYGYTF
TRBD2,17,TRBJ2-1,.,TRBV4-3,TGCGCCAGCAGCCAAGATATGGCCCGGCTAGCGGGAGAGGAGCAGTTCTTC,CASSQDMARLAGEEQFF
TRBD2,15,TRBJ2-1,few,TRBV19,TGTGCCAGTAGCCAAGCGGGATCATCCTACAATGAGCAGTTCTTC,CASSQAGSSYNEQFF
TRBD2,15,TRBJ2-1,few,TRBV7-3,TGTGCCAGCAGCTTACAGCCTAGCGGGAGGAATGAGCAGTTCTTC,CASSLQPSGRNEQFF
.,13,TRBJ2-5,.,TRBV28,TGTGCCAGCAATAAGGACAGCCAAGAGACCCAGTACTTC,CASNKDSQETQYF
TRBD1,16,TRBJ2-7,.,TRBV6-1,TGTGCCAGCAGTGAACCCCCGACAGGGATTGGCTACGAGCAGTACTTC,CASSEPPTGIGYEQYF